The 16 T cell receptor beta chains below were found in one sample sequenced in a study of a mutant IDH1 vaccine in newly diagnosed glioma. Produced via immunoSEQ multiplex PCR; TCRdb's table is partial and in-frame only. The data show 59,000 or so clones, 75% to 95% seen once. Time point given: baseline, week 1 (first vaccination visit). Regarding treatment: pre-vaccination baseline after standard-of-care therapy. The source was PBMCs, collected from a glioma patient treated with radiotherapy, temozolomide or both. The receptors were gathered from a man in his fifties with glioma.

The rearrangement links TRBV7-2 to TRBJ1-3, with unresolved D. Germline loops: CDR1 SGHTA, CDR2 FQGNSA. This CDR3 is built from 15 residues. V gave up 3 bases and J gave up 0 bases, with 9 bases separating them. DNA for the CDR3: TGTGCCAGCAGCTTCTTGGGCACCTCTGGAAACACCATATATTTT. Its protein product is CASSFLGTSGNTIYF.

J is TRBJ2-7 and V is TRBV18; 7 nucleotides match TRBD2. With 4 bases clipped from V and 5 bases from J, the junction kept 8 bases outside the gene matches. This CDR3 is built from 14 residues. The germline V gene encodes CDR1 KGHSH and CDR2 LQKENI. The CDR3 bases are TGTGCCAGCTCACGGACTAGAAGTTTCCACGAGCAGTACTTC. The encoded protein is CASSRTRSFHEQYF.

The V call is TRBV30, the J call TRBJ2-5, with D tentatively TRBD1 (6 bases). The CDR3 consists of 14 residues. The germline CDR1 and CDR2 sequences are GTSNPN and SVGIG (reference sequence). Trimming took 5 bases from V and 2 from J, leaving 15 bases between them. CDR3 in amino acids: CAWVGGNHQETQYF. The CDR3 DNA sequence: TGTGCCTGGGTAGGGGGAAACCATCAAGAGACCCAGTACTTC.

The chain links TRBV2 to TRBJ1-6; unclear D gene. The V end was cut by 3 bases, the J end by 6 bases, with 6 bases between. Looked up from germline, CDR1 is SNHLY and CDR2 is FYNNEI. This CDR3 comprises 13 residues. The DNA of the CDR3 is TGTGCCAGCAGTGATGAGGCTAATTCACCCCTCCACTTT. Protein sequence: CASSDEANSPLHF. The complete variable domain, with remaining parts taken from reference TRBV2 and TRBJ1-6, reads EPEVTQTPSHQVTQMGQEVILRCVPISNHLYFYWYRQILGQKVEFLVSFYNNEISEKSEIFDDQFSVERPDGSNFTLKIRSTKLEDSAMYFCASSDEANSPLHFGNGTRLTVT.

This rearrangement joins TRBV13 to TRBJ2-1; 8 bases match TRBD1. The CDR3 length is 16 residues. The V gene end was trimmed by 0 bases and the J gene end by 11 bases; junction bases not matched to a gene: 12. Germline CDR1 is PRHDT and CDR2 is FYEKMQ (reference sequence). As DNA, the CDR3 is TGTGCCAGCAGCTTAGGGCGGACAGGGCGAGAGGGTAAGCAGTTCTTC. Its translation is CASSLGRTGREGKQFF.

The CDR3: CASNLRPGQLNTEAFF. The CDR3 coding sequence is TGTGCCAGCAACCTACGTCCGGGACAGCTGAACACTGAAGCTTTCTTT. The chain has TRBV14 and TRBJ1-1, with 7 bases fitting TRBD1. With V trimmed by 7 bases and J by 0 bases, 11 bases remained unmatched. CDR1 and CDR2 (germline): SGHDN, FVKESK. The CDR3 consists of 16 residues.

This chain links TRBV4-2 with TRBJ2-3; TRBD1 matches 7 bases. Germline V lookup: CDR1 LGHNA, CDR2 YNFKEQ. Trimming at V came to 1 base and at J to 0 bases, leaving 10 bases not matched to a gene. This CDR3 region has 18 residues. CDR3 coding DNA: TGTGCCAGCAGCCAAGCTCGAACACAGGGGATGAGCACAGATACGCAGTATTTT. This codes for CASSQARTQGMSTDTQYF.

This sequence joins TRBV2 and TRBJ2-7; D possibly corresponds to TRBD1 (5 bases). The CDR3 sequence is 11 residues long. Germline V gives CDR1 SNHLY, CDR2 FYNNEI. The V and J ends lost 5 bases and 5 bases respectively, with 7 bases between them. The CDR3 nucleotides are TGTGCCAGCAGTCTGACAGACGAGCAGTACTTC. Protein sequence: CASSLTDEQYF.

The chain combines TRBV30 with TRBJ2-3; a weak D match, TRBD1 (6 bases). CDR1 is GTSNPN, CDR2 SVGIG, per germline (reference sequence). The CDR3 totals 14 residues. V gave up 8 bases and J gave up 3 bases, with 18 bases separating them. The CDR3 DNA follows: TGTGCCGGCTTACAGGGTTCGGGGACAGATACGCAGTATTTT. Residues: CAGLQGSGTDTQYF.

CDR3 bases: TGTGCCAGCAGCCCGACAGGGACCGGCTATGGCTACACCTTC. This sequence encodes CASSPTGTGYGYTF. The rearrangement links TRBV6-5 to TRBJ1-2; the match to TRBD1 covers 7 bases. Germline values: CDR1 MNHEY, CDR2 SVGAGI. The ends lost 6 bases at V and 4 bases at J; junction bases unmatched: 8. This CDR3 comprises 14 residues.

The chain has TRBV28 and TRBJ2-1; 12 bases line up with TRBD2. The CDR3 totals 14 residues. Germline CDR1 reads MDHEN; CDR2 reads SYDVKM. J was trimmed by 2 bases and V by 10 bases; bases with no gene match: 3. The DNA for the CDR3 is TGTGCCACCGGACTAGCGGGACCCTACAATGAGCAGTTCTTC. Its protein is CATGLAGPYNEQFF.

V usage is TRBV13 and J usage is TRBJ1-2; D unresolved. Germline V gives CDR1 PRHDT, CDR2 FYEKMQ (reference sequence). Trimming took off 8 bases at V and 0 bases at J, with 10 bases between the two ends. This CDR3 region has 13 residues. CDR3 coding DNA: TGTGCCAGCCAAATACAGACTAACTATGGCTACACCTTC. It translates to CASQIQTNYGYTF.

This clone has a single count. Written as DNA, the CDR3 is TGCGCCAGCCGCCCTAGCGACTCCTACGAGCAGTACTTC. It translates to CASRPSDSYEQYF. This chain connects TRBV5-1 to TRBJ2-7; D may be TRBD2 (6 bases). Trimming cost V 7 bases and J 0 bases, with 11 bases left between them. This CDR3 spans 13 amino acids. Germline values: CDR1 SGHRS, CDR2 YFSETQ.

The rearrangement links TRBV6-1 to TRBJ2-7, with 14 bases fitting TRBD2. Germline lookup yields CDR1 MNHNS and CDR2 SASEGT. The CDR3 sequence is 19 residues long. V lost 0 bases, J lost 4 bases, and 11 bases stayed unmatched. The CDR3 nucleotides read TGTGCCAGCAGTGAAGCGCTTCAGGGACTAGCGGGAGCCGGTTACGAGCAGTACTTC. Translating it yields CASSEALQGLAGAGYEQYF.

This clone has only a few counts. The rearrangement uses TRBV9 and TRBJ2-2; D gene unclear. The CDR3 has 16 amino acids. Germline-derived CDR1 and CDR2 are SGDLS and YYNGEE. V was cut by 2 bases and J by 0 bases, with 11 bases left in between. CDR3 coding DNA: TGTGCCAGCAGCGTCATAGCCAGATCGAACACCGGGGAGCTGTTTTTT. Translation gives CASSVIARSNTGELFF.

V usage is TRBV27 and J usage is TRBJ2-5; 11 bases align to TRBD1. Per the germline V gene, CDR1 is MNHEY and CDR2 is SMNVEV (reference sequence). The CDR3 has 16 amino acids. V dropped 5 bases and J dropped 6; count of bases not matched to a gene: 11. Here the CDR3 reads CASSPPPGTGGKTQYF. The CDR3 coding sequence is TGTGCCAGCAGTCCCCCACCCGGGACAGGGGGGAAGACCCAGTACTTC.